Described below is a single T cell receptor (beta chain) sequence and its context. The CDR3 contains 13 residues. Between the trimmed V and J ends, which lost 0 bases and 6 bases, there was a span of 6 bases. Germline-derived CDR1 and CDR2 are SGHAT and FQNNGV. Every isolated RNA sample was fully reverse transcribed, so sequencing captured expressed TCRB transcripts. Sequencing was performed with immunoSEQ multiplex PCR; in TCRdb, only in-frame clones are kept and a portion is missing. The table shows 130,000 to 150,000 clones, with approximately 9.2% occurring only once. These data belong to a study of beta chain features in type 1 diabetes.

The origin of this receptor is a man aged 18-30 years in good health. Sequencing input: central memory CD4+ T cells from blood. The V gene is TRBV11-2, the J gene TRBJ1-5; D not resolved. CDR3 protein: CASSLDLGQPQHF. The DNA for the CDR3 is TGTGCCAGCAGCTTAGATCTAGGTCAGCCCCAGCATTTT. Combining the CDR3 with reference TRBV11-2 and TRBJ1-5 gives the whole variable domain EAGVAQSPRYKIIEKRQSVAFWCNPISGHATLYWYQQILGQGPKLLIQFQNNGVVDDSQLPKDRFSAERLKGVDSTLKIQPAKLEDSAVYLCASSLDLGQPQHFGDGTRLSIL.